The sequence of this T cell receptor beta chain was determined in a study of blood T cell repertoires in COVID-19. Study as a whole: The cDNA or gDNA used as material had been derived from T cells, B-cell-depleted T cells, or PBMCs.

Original data processing: Nucleated cell number was recorded as an estimate derived from reference gene primer amplification. TCRdb's copy holds only in-frame clones and misses some; the assay was immunoSEQ multiplex PCR. The V and J calls and clone size are taken from that table; D and trimming were inferred from the DNA. The profile shows around 24,000 clones, around four fifths of them singletons. Per germline, CDR1 MNHNY and CDR2 SVGAGI (reference sequence). Trimming cost V 6 bases and J 0 bases, with 17 bases left between them. The CDR3 extends over 16 amino acids. The material sequenced was peripheral blood. The chain employs TRBV6-6 and TRBJ1-1; D unclear. This receptor was taken from an older man with active or convalescent COVID-19. This CDR3 is CASSVDGRVMNTEAFF. The CDR3 DNA reads TGTGCCAGCAGCGTAGACGGGAGGGTGATGAACACTGAAGCTTTCTTT.